These T cell receptor beta chains were read from a single sample in a study of T cell changes during pregnancy in multiple sclerosis. Libraries were prepared by immunoSEQ multiplex PCR; TCRdb keeps only in-frame clonotypes and omits some of them. The data show 55,000 to 80,000 clones, roughly 90% seen once. Sequenced here: peripheral blood, sampled after pregnancy. The receptors stem from a female donor in good health, enrolled as a control in a pregnancy study. CDR3s include the opening cysteine and the closing phenylalanine or tryptophan. A D gene is named only where the DNA matches it firmly. The size of a clone is reported for some rows only, either as once, few or many, or as a class for expanded clones.

clone_size j_call v_call d_call cdr3_nt cdr3_aa
. TRBJ2-3 TRBV30 TRBD2 TGTGCCTGGGATACTAGCGGGGGAACAGATACGCAGTATTTT CAWDTSGGTDTQYF
. TRBJ2-7 TRBV5-8 . TGTGCCAGCAGTACCTACGAGCAGTACTTC CASSTYEQYF
. TRBJ2-5 TRBV7-9 . TGTGCCAGCAGCTCCCCCGGGGGGCGCGGGGGATCGTCAAGGGAGACCCAGTACTTC CASSSPGGRGGSSRETQYF
. TRBJ1-4 TRBV5-1 . TGCGCCAGTACCGGCGGAGGTACAACTAATGAAAAACTGTTTTTT CASTGGGTTNEKLFF
. TRBJ2-7 TRBV18 TRBD2 TGTGCCAGCTCACCTAGGCTAGCGGGAGAGGGCGAGCAGTACTTC CASSPRLAGEGEQYF
few TRBJ2-7 TRBV5-4 . TGTGCCAGCAGCTTGGCCGGCGGCAGTTCAATCTCCTACGAGCAGTACTTC CASSLAGGSSISYEQYF
. TRBJ2-3 TRBV4-3 . TGCGCCAGCAGCCAGGCTGCGCGGGGCGATCCGGGAGATACGCAGTATTTT CASSQAARGDPGDTQYF
. TRBJ2-7 TRBV10-2 TRBD2 TGCGCCAGCAGGCCCCTAGCGGGAGGTTCCTACGAGCAGTACTTC CASRPLAGGSYEQYF
. TRBJ1-2 TRBV27 . TGTGCCAGCAGTTTATCAGGGAGCAACTATGGCTACACCTTC CASSLSGSNYGYTF
. TRBJ2-3 TRBV7-8 . TGTGCCAGCAGCTTAGAAGCCGGGAACCCAGATACGCAGTATTTT CASSLEAGNPDTQYF
once TRBJ2-7 TRBV30 TRBD2 TGTGCCTGGACACTAGCGGGAGACTCCTACGAGCAGTACTTC CAWTLAGDSYEQYF
. TRBJ1-2 TRBV2 . TGTGCCAGCAAAAGGGGAGGGGCCGACTATGGCTACACCTTC CASKRGGADYGYTF
once TRBJ2-7 TRBV5-1 TRBD2 TGCGCCAGCAGCCCTGAGGGACTAGCGGGAGGACGAACCTACGAGCAGTACTTC CASSPEGLAGGRTYEQYF
once TRBJ2-7 TRBV29-1 TRBD1 TGCAGCGTTGGGGGACAGGGGATCTACGAGCAGTACTTC CSVGGQGIYEQYF
. TRBJ1-1 TRBV6-1 . TGTGCCAGCAGGAGCAGGAACTTGAACACTGAAGCTTTCTTT CASRSRNLNTEAFF
. TRBJ1-1 TRBV7-9 . TGTGCCAGCAGCTTATCGGTTTCCACGGGAGCTTTCTTT CASSLSVSTGAFF
once TRBJ2-1 TRBV4-1 TRBD2 TGCGCCAGCAGCCAAGAAGCCGGGACTAGTCGCCCCAATGAGCAGTTCTTC CASSQEAGTSRPNEQFF
. TRBJ2-7 TRBV28 TRBD1 TGTGCCAGCAGTTTAAGGGACAGTACCTACGAGCAGTACTTC CASSLRDSTYEQYF
. TRBJ2-2 TRBV9 TRBD2 TGTGCCAGCAGCGTAGTGCCTAGCGGGAACACCGGGGAGCTGTTTTTT CASSVVPSGNTGELFF
. TRBJ2-3 TRBV30 TRBD1 TGTGCCTGGAGTGGGCAGGGGGCCGGCACAGATACGCAGTATTTT CAWSGQGAGTDTQYF
. TRBJ1-5 TRBV7-8 . TGTGCCAGCAGCTTATGGGAAGGGGCAGCCAGCAATCAGCCCCAGCATTTT CASSLWEGAASNQPQHF
. TRBJ1-2 TRBV19 TRBD1 TGTGCCAGCTCAATCCCGGGACAGGGAACGTATTACACCTTC CASSIPGQGTYYTF
. TRBJ2-3 TRBV29-1 TRBD1 TGCAGCGTGCAAGGACAGGGGTTCACAGATACGCAGTATTTT CSVQGQGFTDTQYF
. TRBJ2-3 TRBV27 TRBD2 TGTGCCAGCAGTAGCGGGAGGGGTACAGATACGCAGTATTTT CASSSGRGTDTQYF
. TRBJ2-7 TRBV7-6 TRBD2 TGTGCCAGCAGCCCCCCCTTAGAGCGGGAGACCACCTACGAGCAGTACTTC CASSPPLERETTYEQYF
once TRBJ1-6 TRBV2 TRBD1 TGTGCCAGCAGTTGGGACAGGCAGGGACTACCCCTCCACTTT CASSWDRQGLPLHF
. TRBJ2-2 TRBV7-2 TRBD2 TGTGCCAGCAGCTCCTGGACTAGCGGGAGGGACACCGGGGAGCTGTTTTTT CASSSWTSGRDTGELFF
. TRBJ1-1 TRBV10-3 . TGTGCCATCAGTCCCTCCTTTCAGGGCCGGGACACTGAAGCTTTCTTT CAISPSFQGRDTEAFF
. TRBJ2-5 TRBV6-1 . TGTGCCAGCAGGTGGGGCCGGACAGCGCAAGAGACCCAGTACTTC CASRWGRTAQETQYF
. TRBJ2-3 TRBV18 TRBD1 TGTGCCAGCTCACTGTTTGGACAGGCAAGGACAGATACGCAGTATTTT CASSLFGQARTDTQYF
. TRBJ2-7 TRBV11-2 . TGTGCCAGCAGCTTAGAAGTGGCCCTAGCCTACGAGCAGTACTTC CASSLEVALAYEQYF
. TRBJ2-4 TRBV30 . TGTGCCTGGAGTGTACTTGCGGCCAAAAACATTCAGTACTTC CAWSVLAAKNIQYF
. TRBJ2-2 TRBV30 TRBD2 TGTGCCTGGGGAACTAGCGCCGGGGAGCTGTTTTTT CAWGTSAGELFF
. TRBJ2-7 TRBV4-3 TRBD1 TGCGCCAGCAGCCAAGAGGGGACAGGGACAAACGAGCAGTACTTC CASSQEGTGTNEQYF
once TRBJ1-2 TRBV4-3 TRBD1 TGCGCCAGCAGCCAAGCAGGGGGTGGCTACACCTTC CASSQAGGGYTF
. TRBJ1-1 TRBV27 . TGTGCCAGCAGTTTATCTCCAGGGGTAGGGACTGAAGCTTTCTTT CASSLSPGVGTEAFF